One sample yielded the 6 T cell receptor beta chains listed below, sequenced in a study of CD8 T cells in Susac syndrome. Reverse transcription of about 0.5 to 1 ug RNA used random hexamers. From the immunoSEQ multiplex PCR reads, TCRdb called clonotypes with MiXCR, one entry per CDR3 protein. The sample yields 150,000 to 200,000 distinct CDR3 sequences, roughly nine tenths seen once. Sequencing used CD4+ T cells from PBMCs. The source is a human donor with Susac syndrome.

This chain connects TRBV20-1 to TRBJ2-7; TRBD2 aligns across 13 bases. There are 18 residues in the CDR3. V lost 0 bases and J lost 4; bases outside the gene matches: 12. The germline CDR1 and CDR2 sequences are DFQATT and SNEGSKA (reference sequence). The CDR3 nucleotides read TGCAGTGCTAGAGATAGGTTAACTAGCGGGGGGGCGGGTTACGAGCAGTACTTC. Residues: CSARDRLTSGGAGYEQYF.

The V call is TRBV7-2, the J call TRBJ2-5, with 14 bases matching TRBD2. This CDR3 has 16 amino acids. Germline V gene lookup returns CDR1 SGHTA and CDR2 FQGNSA. V shed 1 base and J 7 bases; nucleotides not matched to a gene: 5. CDR3 residues: CASSLGLAGGRGTQYF. The CDR3 DNA is TGTGCCAGCAGCTTAGGACTAGCGGGGGGGCGAGGGACCCAGTACTTC.

The rearrangement joins TRBV3-1 to TRBJ1-3, with unresolved D. V lost 6 bases to trimming and J lost 7 bases, with 25 bases between them. There are 17 residues in the CDR3. The germline V gene encodes CDR1 LGHDT and CDR2 YNNKEL (reference sequence). The CDR3, as DNA: TGTGCCAGCAGTCGAGTTAACATTCGGGAAAAAGCGAACACCATATATTTT. Translation gives CASSRVNIREKANTIYF.

V is TRBV2 and J is TRBJ2-4; D is possibly TRBD1 (6 bases). V was pared by 5 bases and J by 8 bases, with 19 bases between. Germline V gene lookup returns CDR1 SNHLY and CDR2 FYNNEI. This CDR3 region has 15 residues. Here the CDR3 reads CASSRTGQPWDIQYF. As DNA, the CDR3 is TGTGCCAGCAGTCGGACCGGACAGCCATGGGACATTCAGTACTTC.

V usage is TRBV7-3 and J usage is TRBJ2-1; D possibly corresponds to TRBD1 (6 bases). This CDR3 comprises 14 residues. V gave up 1 base and J gave up 6 bases, with 10 bases separating them. CDR1 and CDR2 from the germline V gene are SGHTA and FQGTGA. The CDR3 loop is CASSLNRVVNEQFF. The CDR3 region has the DNA TGTGCCAGCAGCTTAAACAGGGTCGTCAATGAGCAGTTCTTC.

The V and J genes are TRBV3-1 and TRBJ1-5; weak D call: TRBD1 (6 bases). V shed 4 bases and J shed 1 base, with 8 bases lying between them. Germline values: CDR1 LGHDT, CDR2 YNNKEL (reference sequence). CDR3 length equals 14 residues. DNA of the CDR3: TGTGCCAGCAGCCGCGGACAGAGCAATCAGCCCCAGCATTTT. Translated: CASSRGQSNQPQHF.